One sample yielded the 14 T cell receptor beta chains listed below, sequenced in a study of T cells after yellow fever vaccination. TCRdb reprocessed the 5' RACE reads with MiXCR, giving one entry per CDR3 protein. The profile shows about 45,000 distinct CDR3 sequences, approximately 6.3% of them singletons. Sequencing used PBMCs, either bulk or a sorted T-cell subset (CD4+, CD8+, memory, or dextramer-sorted; not recorded which), obtained 45 days after the yellow fever booster vaccination. These receptors were obtained from a man aged 25 to 40 who received the YFV17D yellow fever vaccine.

There are many counts of this clonotype. The chain is built from TRBV12-3 or TRBV12-4 and TRBJ2-1; perhaps TRBD1 as D (5 bases). Trimming shortened V by 5 bases and J by 7 bases, and 12 bases separated the two germline ends. The CDR3 is 13 amino acids. The CDR3 region is CASSALGQNEQFF. DNA for the CDR3: TGTGCCAGCAGTGCACTGGGGCAGAATGAGCAGTTCTTC.

With regard to this clonotype: A read error may explain this, as a much larger clone is one base away. J is TRBJ1-1 and V is TRBV7-2; D gene uncertain. CDR1 is SGHTA and CDR2 is FQGNSA in the germline V gene. The CDR3 is made up of 14 amino acids. V lost 3 bases to trimming and J lost 3 bases, with 11 bases between them. The CDR3 reads CASSLGWVYTEAFF. DNA of the CDR3: TGTGCCAGCAGCTTGGGGTGGGTCTACACTGAAGCTTTCTTT.

This clonotype was found a few times. V usage is TRBV7-2 and J usage is TRBJ2-1; D possibly corresponds to TRBD2 (5 bases). CDR1 is SGHTA and CDR2 is FQGNSA in the germline V gene. Trimming removed 1 base at V and 9 bases at J, with 13 bases between. This CDR3 comprises 14 residues. CDR3 region: CASSLGGGNGEQFF. The CDR3 DNA reads as TGTGCCAGCAGCTTAGGCGGAGGAAATGGTGAGCAGTTCTTC. The full variable domain, rest sourced from reference TRBV7-2 and TRBJ2-1, is GAGVSQSPSNKVTEKGKDVELRCDPISGHTALYWYRQSLGQGLEFLIYFQGNSAPDKSGLPSDRFSAERTGGSVSTLTIQRTQQEDSAVYLCASSLGGGNGEQFFGPGTRLTVL.

The chain couples TRBV4-3 to TRBJ2-1; the D call may be TRBD1 or TRBD2 (6 bases each). There are 13 residues in the CDR3. The germline V gene has CDR1 LGHNA and CDR2 YSLEER. The ends were cut back, 1 base at V and 10 bases at J, with 11 bases in the middle. For the CDR3, the DNA is TGCGCCAGCAGCCAAGGGCGGGACATGGAGCAGTTCTTC. Its translation is CASSQGRDMEQFF.

This chain links TRBV7-2 with TRBJ2-3; 11 bases are a match to TRBD2. This CDR3 contains 16 residues. Germline V CDR1 and CDR2: SGHTA, FQGNSA. With V trimmed by 1 base and J by 2 bases, 2 bases remained unmatched. The CDR3 DNA is TGTGCCAGCAGCTTAGTTAGCGGGAGGGCCACAGATACGCAGTATTTT. Its protein product is CASSLVSGRATDTQYF.

There are a few counts of this clonotype. The chain is built from TRBV25-1 and TRBJ2-2; no clear D. Germline values: CDR1 MGHDK, CDR2 SYGVNS. CDR3 length: 15 residues. The V end lost 6 bases, the J end lost 5 bases, and 16 bases lay between the germline ends. The CDR3 DNA sequence: TGTGCCAGCAGGAGTGAACTCTTAAGTACCGGGGAGCTGTTTTTT. Protein sequence: CASRSELLSTGELFF.

In this sample, this clonotype turned up a few times. The rearrangement joins TRBV20-1 to TRBJ2-3; perhaps TRBD2 as D (5 bases). Germline-derived CDR1 and CDR2 are DFQATT and SNEGSKA (reference sequence). The CDR3 sequence is 14 residues long. V dropped 3 bases and J dropped 7 bases, with 17 bases sitting between them. CDR3 nucleotides: TGCAGTGCTAGTAGGCGGGCGGCGATAAATACGCAGTATTTT. It translates to CSASRRAAINTQYF.

This clonotype was found many times. V is TRBV20-1 and J is TRBJ1-1; weak D call: TRBD1 (5 bases). V was cut by 0 bases and J by 3 bases, with 8 bases left in between. CDR3 length: 13 amino acids. The V gene's germline CDR1 is DFQATT and CDR2 SNEGSKA (reference sequence). The CDR3 bases are TGCAGTGCTAGAGACGACAGTTACACTGAAGCTTTCTTT. It yields the protein CSARDDSYTEAFF.

This clonotype was seen only a few times. The DNA for the CDR3 is TGTGCCAGCAGTTACGCGCGGGGTCTTGGGACTGAAGCTTTCTTT. This sequence encodes CASSYARGLGTEAFF. The rearrangement uses TRBV6-2 or TRBV6-3 and TRBJ1-1; no firm D call. With 2 bases removed from V and 5 bases from J, the gap between germline ends came to 15 bases. The germline gives CDR1 MNHEY, CDR2 SVGEGT. The CDR3 sequence is 15 residues long.

The chain couples TRBV29-1 to TRBJ1-2; D unresolved. V was pared by 2 bases and J by 8 bases, with 9 bases between. Germline CDR1 and CDR2: SQVTM and ANQGSEA. The CDR3 totals 11 residues. CDR3 in amino acids: CSVESFGGYTF. The CDR3 DNA sequence: TGCAGCGTTGAAAGTTTCGGAGGCTACACCTTC.

The rearrangement links TRBV7-8 to TRBJ2-3, with D perhaps matching TRBD2 (5 bases). Deletions cut 5 bases from V and 0 bases from J, with 12 bases between. The CDR3 is 15 amino acids. Germline assignment: CDR1 SGHVS and CDR2 FQNEAQ. CDR3 residues: CASSPDWPSTDTQYF. The CDR3 DNA is TGTGCCAGCAGCCCGGACTGGCCCAGCACAGATACGCAGTATTTT.

In its sample, this clonotype is medium-sized. The genes are TRBV7-9 and TRBJ1-2; D may be TRBD1 (6 bases). The CDR3 covers 13 residues. The germline V gene encodes CDR1 SEHNR and CDR2 FQNEAQ (reference sequence). The V end was cut by 6 bases, the J end by 2 bases, with 10 bases between. This CDR3 reads CASSGQLNYGYTF. The CDR3 bases are TGTGCCAGCAGTGGACAGCTGAACTATGGCTACACCTTC.

The J gene is TRBJ2-7, the V gene TRBV7-2; 7 positions agree with TRBD2. Germline assignment: CDR1 SGHTA and CDR2 FQGNSA. The length of the CDR3 is 13 residues. With V trimmed by 8 bases and J by 5 bases, 9 bases remained unmatched. The CDR3, as DNA: TGTGCCAGCTGCCTCACTAGCGCCCACGAGCAGTACTTC. Protein: CASCLTSAHEQYF.

The chain is built from TRBV7-2 and TRBJ2-5, with D unresolved. V dropped 3 bases and J dropped 7 bases, with 15 bases sitting between them. This CDR3 contains 14 residues. Germline V gene data show CDR1 as SGHTA and CDR2 as FQGNSA. CDR3 sequence (DNA): TGTGCCAGCAGCTTGGACCCCGCCCCGGGGACCCAGTACTTC. Translation gives CASSLDPAPGTQYF.